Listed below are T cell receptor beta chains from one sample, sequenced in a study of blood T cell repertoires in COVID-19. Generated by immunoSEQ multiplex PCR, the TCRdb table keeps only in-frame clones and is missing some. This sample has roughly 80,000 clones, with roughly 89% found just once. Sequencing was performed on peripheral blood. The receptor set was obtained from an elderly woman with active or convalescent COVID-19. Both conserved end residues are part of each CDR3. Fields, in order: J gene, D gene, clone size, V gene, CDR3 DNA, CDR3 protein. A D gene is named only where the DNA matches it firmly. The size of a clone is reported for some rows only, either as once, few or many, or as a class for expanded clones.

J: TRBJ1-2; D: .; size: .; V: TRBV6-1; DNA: TGTGCCAGCAGGGCAGGGGAGGGCTACACCTTC; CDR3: CASRAGEGYTF
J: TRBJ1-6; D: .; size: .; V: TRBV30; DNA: TGTGCCTGGAGTGTACGATTAGGGGATAATTCACCCCTCCACTTT; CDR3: CAWSVRLGDNSPLHF
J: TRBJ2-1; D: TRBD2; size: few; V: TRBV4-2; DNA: TGTGCCAGCAGCCACGGGACTACCTACAATGAGCAGTTCTTC; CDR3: CASSHGTTYNEQFF
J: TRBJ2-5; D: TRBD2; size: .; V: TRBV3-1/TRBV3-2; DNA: TGTGCCAGCAGCCTCTTGACTAGCGGGGGAAAAGAGACCCAGTACTTC; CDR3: CASSLLTSGGKETQYF
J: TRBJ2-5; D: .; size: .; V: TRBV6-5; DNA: TGTGCCAGCGGGGGGACAGTCCAAGAGACCCAGTACTTC; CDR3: CASGGTVQETQYF
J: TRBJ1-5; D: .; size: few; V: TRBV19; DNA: TGTGCCAGTGCCCTTCAGGGAGGAAGCAATCAGCCCCAGCATTTT; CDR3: CASALQGGSNQPQHF
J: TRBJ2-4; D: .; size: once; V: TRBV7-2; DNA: TGTGCCAGCAGCTTACTCACGAGCCGCCAAAACATTCAGTACTTC; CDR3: CASSLLTSRQNIQYF
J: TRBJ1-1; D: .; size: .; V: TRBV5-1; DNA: TGCGCCAGCAGCTTGGGACAGACCCTGAACACTGAAGCTTTCTTT; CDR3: CASSLGQTLNTEAFF
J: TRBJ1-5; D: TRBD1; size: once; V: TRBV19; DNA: TGTGCCAGTAGTATAGGAGGAGGGGGCGCTGGTCAGCCCCAGCATTTT; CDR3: CASSIGGGGAGQPQHF
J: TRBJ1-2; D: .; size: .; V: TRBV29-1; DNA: TGCACCTCGTCGGGAAACTATGGCTACACCTTC; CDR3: CTSSGNYGYTF
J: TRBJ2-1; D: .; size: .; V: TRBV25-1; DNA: TGTGCCAGCACCGACTCGGGGGGCGAACGTAATCAGCAGTTCTTC; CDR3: CASTDSGGERNQQFF
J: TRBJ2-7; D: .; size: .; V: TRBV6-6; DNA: TGTGCCAGCAGTTTGTCAGGGCTCCTGGGCGACGAGCAGTACTTC; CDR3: CASSLSGLLGDEQYF
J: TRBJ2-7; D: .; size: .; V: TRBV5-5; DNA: TGTGCCAGCAGCTTGGTATCACGGTGGGAGCAGTACTTC; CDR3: CASSLVSRWEQYF
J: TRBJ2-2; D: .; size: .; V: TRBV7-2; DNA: TGTGCCAGCAGCTTAGGTCCGGGTGCCGGGGAGCTGTTTTTT; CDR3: CASSLGPGAGELFF
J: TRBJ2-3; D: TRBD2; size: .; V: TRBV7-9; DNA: TGTGCCAGCAGCTTGGGACTAGCGGGGGGGCGAGATACGCAGTATTTT; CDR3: CASSLGLAGGRDTQYF
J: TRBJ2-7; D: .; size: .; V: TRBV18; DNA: TGTGCCAGCTCCCAACAGGGCCTCTACGAGCAGTACTTC; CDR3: CASSQQGLYEQYF
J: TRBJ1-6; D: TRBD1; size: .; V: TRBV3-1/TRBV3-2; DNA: TGTGCCAGCAGCGCTCCGGGACAGTATAATTCACCCCTCCACTTT; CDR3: CASSAPGQYNSPLHF
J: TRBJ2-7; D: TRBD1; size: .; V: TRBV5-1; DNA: TGCGCCAGCAGCTTGATGGGACAGGGAAGTTCCTACGAGCAGTACTTC; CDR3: CASSLMGQGSSYEQYF
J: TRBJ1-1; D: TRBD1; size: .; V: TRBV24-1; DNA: TGTGCCACCAGGACAGGGGGCGCGGGGGGCACTGAAGCTTTCTTT; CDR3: CATRTGGAGGTEAFF
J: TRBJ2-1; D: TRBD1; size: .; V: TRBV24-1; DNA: TGTGCCACCAGTCCACCCGGGACAGGGGGCGGTGAGCAGTTCTTC; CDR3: CATSPPGTGGGEQFF
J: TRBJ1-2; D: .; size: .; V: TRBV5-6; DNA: TGTGCCAGCAGCCCCCCTGGGGGGACGGGGTATGGCTACACCTTC; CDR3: CASSPPGGTGYGYTF
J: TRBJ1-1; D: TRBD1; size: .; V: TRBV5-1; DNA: TGCGCCAGCAGCTTGGATACAGGGGGCGGAACTGAAGCTTTCTTT; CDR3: CASSLDTGGGTEAFF
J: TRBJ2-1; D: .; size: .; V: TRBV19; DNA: TGTGCCAGTAGCCTACCCCCCTACAATGAGCAGTTCTTC; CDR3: CASSLPPYNEQFF
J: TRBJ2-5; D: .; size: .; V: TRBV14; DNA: TGTGCCAGCAGCCAAGCTCCTTCAGGAACCCAGTACTTC; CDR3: CASSQAPSGTQYF
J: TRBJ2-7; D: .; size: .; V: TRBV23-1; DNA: TGCGCCAGCCCCGCGCCGGGACTGCACTACGAGCAGTACTTC; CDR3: CASPAPGLHYEQYF
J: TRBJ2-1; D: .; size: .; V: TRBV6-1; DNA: TGTGCCAGCAGGGAAGCGGCCCGCTCCTACAATGAGCAGTTCTTC; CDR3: CASREAARSYNEQFF
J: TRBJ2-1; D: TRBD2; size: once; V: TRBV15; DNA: TGTGCCACCAGCAGATCCGGGACTAGCACCCATGAGCAGTTCTTC; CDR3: CATSRSGTSTHEQFF